Below, 21 T cell receptor beta chains from the same sample are listed, as sequenced in a study of human T cells and chemical hapten exposure. TCRdb reanalysed the RACE reads using MiXCR and keeps one entry per CDR3 protein. The repertoire includes over 75,000 distinct CDR3 sequences, around 7.8% of them detected once, and 1.5% to 1.7% sits in the top ten. Time point defined: patch test 1, 2 weeks after DPC sensitization. The treatment was: therapeutic diphenylcyclopropenone sensitization with weekly scalp DPC. The specimen was whole blood, collected in connection with sensitization to the hapten diphenylcyclopropenone (DPC). All receptors derive from a woman under 40 with alopecia areata. Some clones in this sample may be carry-over from other donors' samples.

This clonotype was seen ten or more times. The chain combines TRBV12-3 or TRBV12-4 with TRBJ1-1; D not certain. The CDR3 has 12 amino acids. Trimming took 5 bases from V and 4 from J, leaving 8 bases between them. In DNA form, the CDR3 reads TGTGCCAGCAGTCTGATGACCACTGAAGCTTTCTTT. Protein product: CASSLMTTEAFF.

In this sample, this clonotype turned up many times. This chain joins TRBV2 and TRBJ1-4; D unclear. The germline V gene has CDR1 SNHLY and CDR2 FYNNEI. The CDR3 has 14 residues. V shed 5 bases and J shed 2 bases, with 9 bases lying between them. CDR3 nucleotides: TGTGCCAGCAGTCCCCGGAGGACTAATGAAAAACTGTTTTTT. Translation gives CASSPRRTNEKLFF.

This clonotype was seen many times. This rearrangement joins TRBV2 to TRBJ2-3, with TRBD1 as a possible D gene (6 bases). The CDR3 extends over 14 amino acids. Germline V CDR1 and CDR2: SNHLY, FYNNEI. V dropped 5 bases and J dropped 1 base, with 10 bases sitting between them. The CDR3 here is CASSPRQGTDTQYF. CDR3 bases: TGTGCCAGCAGTCCCAGACAGGGCACAGATACGCAGTATTTT.

This clonotype showed up many times. The chain uses TRBV6-5 and TRBJ1-2, with 8 bases fitting TRBD1. J was trimmed by 4 bases and V by 5 bases; bases with no gene match: 9. The germline V gene encodes CDR1 MNHEY and CDR2 SVGAGI. The CDR3 is 15 residues long. For the CDR3, the DNA is TGTGCCAGCAGTATCGACCCCGGGACAGGCTATGGCTACACCTTC. Its translation: CASSIDPGTGYGYTF.

In its sample, this clonotype was seen a few times. This chain connects TRBV24-1 to TRBJ1-2; the D is unclear. V was clipped by 4 bases and J by 2 bases, with 10 bases between them. This CDR3 is 14 amino acids long. Germline assignment: CDR1 KGHDR and CDR2 SFDVKD. The chain's CDR3 is CATSDSTRNYGYTF. Written as DNA, the CDR3 is TGTGCCACCAGTGACTCAACACGCAACTATGGCTACACCTTC.

This clonotype was detected many times. V usage is TRBV5-1 and J usage is TRBJ2-5, with D possibly TRBD2 on 6 matching bases. The CDR3 length is 14 residues. From germline, CDR1 is SGHRS and CDR2 YFSETQ. The ends were cut back, 4 bases at V and 7 bases at J, with 17 bases in the middle. The CDR3 bases are TGCGCCAGCAGCCCTATCCGACTAGAATGGACCCAGTACTTC. Protein product: CASSPIRLEWTQYF. Combining the CDR3 with reference TRBV5-1 and TRBJ2-5 gives the whole variable domain KAGVTQTPRYLIKTRGQQVTLSCSPISGHRSVSWYQQTPGQGLQFLFEYFSETQRNKGNFPGRFSGRQFSNSRSEMNVSTLELGDSALYLCASSPIRLEWTQYFGPGTRLLVL.

In this sample, this clonotype turned up a few times. The chain recombines TRBV19 with TRBJ1-5, with 8 bases fitting TRBD1. CDR1 is LNHDA, CDR2 SQIVND, per germline (reference sequence). J lost 3 bases, V lost 1 base, and 8 bases had no gene match. This CDR3 spans 17 amino acids. CDR3 sequence (DNA): TGTGCCAGTAGTATAGCCCCCGGGACAGGTCTCAATCAGCCCCAGCATTTT. This sequence encodes CASSIAPGTGLNQPQHF.

This clonotype was seen repeatedly, ten times or more. This sequence joins TRBV5-4 and TRBJ1-2, with 9 positions matching TRBD1. The V gene's germline CDR1 is SGHNT and CDR2 YYREEE (reference sequence). The CDR3 extends over 15 amino acids. J was trimmed by 4 bases and V by 0 bases; bases with no gene match: 4. CDR3 sequence (DNA): TGTGCCAGCAGCTTGGACAGGGGGCAAGTCTATGGCTACACCTTC. Translating gives CASSLDRGQVYGYTF.

This clonotype came up a few times. This rearrangement joins TRBV6-5 to TRBJ1-1, with 9 bases that match TRBD1. This CDR3 has 15 amino acids. V dropped 5 bases and J dropped 4; count of bases not matched to a gene: 8. Germline loops: CDR1 MNHEY, CDR2 SVGAGI. DNA for the CDR3: TGTGCCAGCAGTCCGTTACCGGGACAGGGCACTGAAGCTTTCTTT. It yields the protein CASSPLPGQGTEAFF.

This clonotype was recorded at least ten times. V and J are TRBV5-4 and TRBJ2-3; D remains ambiguous. Per germline, CDR1 SGHNT and CDR2 YYREEE (reference sequence). The V gene lost 1 base and the J gene lost 0 bases, with 12 bases spanning the gap. The CDR3 extends over 16 amino acids. The CDR3 is CASSLPGRLSTDTQYF. The CDR3, as DNA: TGTGCCAGCAGCTTGCCCGGGCGCTTAAGCACAGATACGCAGTATTTT.

At least ten counts were recorded for this clonotype. CDR3 amino acids: CSADVGGANVLTF. The CDR3, as DNA: TGCAGTGCCGACGTGGGGGGGGCCAACGTCCTGACTTTC. The chain is built from TRBV20-1 and TRBJ2-6; D remains unclear. This CDR3 spans 13 amino acids. Trimming took off 6 bases at V and 4 bases at J, with 10 bases between the two ends. Germline CDR1 reads DFQATT; CDR2 reads SNEGSKA (reference sequence).

The chain links TRBV7-8 to TRBJ1-1, with unresolved D. The length of the CDR3 is 15 residues. Trimming left V 1 base short and J 4 bases short, with 13 bases between. Germline loops: CDR1 SGHVS, CDR2 FQNEAQ. The CDR3 is CASSLVVGGITEAFF. The DNA for the CDR3 is TGTGCCAGCAGCTTAGTAGTGGGCGGAATCACTGAAGCTTTCTTT.

This clonotype was picked up many times. The genes are TRBV20-1 and TRBJ2-1; the D is unclear. The germline V gene encodes CDR1 DFQATT and CDR2 SNEGSKA (reference sequence). There are 14 residues in the CDR3. The V gene lost 0 bases and the J gene lost 8 bases, with 14 bases spanning the gap. The CDR3 sequence: CSARDSRLEDEQFF. The CDR3 coding sequence is TGCAGTGCTAGAGATTCTCGTTTAGAGGATGAGCAGTTCTTC.

This clonotype was seen many times. The CDR3 DNA follows: TGCAGTGCGGTTTGTTGGGGAGGGGATGGCTACACCTTC. Translation: CSAVCWGGDGYTF. The gene calls are TRBV20-1 and TRBJ1-2; TRBD1 is a possible D gene (5 bases). V was pared by 6 bases and J by 6 bases, with 17 bases between. Germline CDR1 and CDR2: DFQATT and SNEGSKA (reference sequence). The CDR3 is made up of 13 amino acids.

The chain carries TRBV18 and TRBJ1-1; TRBD1 might be the D (6 bases). The CDR3 runs 15 residues. V was trimmed by 5 bases and J by 1 base, leaving 14 bases between them. CDR1 and CDR2 (germline): KGHSH, LQKENI. The CDR3 DNA reads as TGTGCCAGCTCATTCCAGGGGTTAGAGAACACTGAAGCTTTCTTT. It encodes CASSFQGLENTEAFF.

The chain employs TRBV7-9 and TRBJ2-7; D not resolved. Germline V CDR1 and CDR2: SEHNR, FQNEAQ (reference sequence). Trimming took off 5 bases at V and 0 bases at J, with 14 bases between the two ends. The CDR3 spans 15 residues. The CDR3 spells CASSPRALSSYEQYF. The DNA for the CDR3 is TGTGCCAGCAGCCCCCGGGCCCTATCCTCCTACGAGCAGTACTTC.

This clonotype showed up just a few times. The chain employs TRBV18 and TRBJ1-1; the match to TRBD1 covers 8 bases. The length of the CDR3 is 13 residues. J lost 4 bases, V lost 6 bases, and 4 bases had no gene match. CDR1 is KGHSH, CDR2 LQKENI, per germline. The CDR3 sequence: CASSRQGITEAFF. Here the CDR3 DNA reads TGTGCCAGCTCTCGACAGGGGATCACTGAAGCTTTCTTT.

Remarks on this clonotype: Just one base apart from a much larger clone, this may be a read error. The genes are TRBV3-1 and TRBJ2-5, with a possible D match to TRBD1 (5 bases). CDR1 and CDR2 (germline): LGHDT, YNNKEL (reference sequence). V lost 4 bases and J lost 4, with 13 bases in between. CDR3 size: 14 residues. The CDR3 sequence is CASSPPGIRETQYF. Written as DNA, the CDR3 is TGTGCCAGCAGCCCCCCAGGGATACGAGAGACCCAGTACTTC.

A few counts support this clonotype. The chain carries TRBV6-2 or TRBV6-3 and TRBJ2-1; 16 positions match TRBD2. The junction had 4 bases not matched to a gene; V was cut back by 5 bases and J by 9 bases. The CDR3 is 15 residues long. CDR1 and CDR2 (germline): MNHEY, SVGEGT. This chain's CDR3 is CASSGTSGGAFEQFF. Here the CDR3 DNA reads TGTGCCAGCAGTGGGACTAGCGGGGGGGCCTTTGAGCAGTTCTTC.

Concerning this clonotype itself: It may be a read error: a sequence one base away is much more abundant. The V gene is TRBV7-2, the J gene TRBJ2-3; 10 nucleotides agree with TRBD2. Germline lookup yields CDR1 SGHTA and CDR2 FQGNSA. The V and J ends lost 5 bases and 1 base, in that order; junction bases with no gene match: 9. The CDR3 totals 17 residues. The CDR3 spells CASSPSLAGDRTDTQYF. CDR3 sequence (DNA): TGTGCCAGCAGCCCCAGTCTAGCGGGGGACCGCACAGATACGCAGTATTTT.

The chain joins TRBV6-2 or TRBV6-3 to TRBJ2-1; D perhaps matches TRBD2 (6 bases). The length of the CDR3 is 15 residues. Per the germline V gene, CDR1 is MNHEY and CDR2 is SVGEGT. Trimming took 2 bases from V and 5 from J, leaving 13 bases between them. CDR3 protein: CASSYRDWVNNEQFF. The CDR3, as DNA: TGTGCCAGCAGTTACCGGGACTGGGTGAACAATGAGCAGTTCTTC.